This T cell receptor (beta chain) was observed in a study of CD4 T cell repertoires in COVID-19. Study details: Other coronavirus spike proteins restimulated relabeled CFSE-low cells expanded with IL-2 for around ten days. Study conclusions and caveats: Two or all three memory subsets shared several highly expanded SARS-CoV-2-reactive clonotypes.

This clone appeared a few times. The target antigen is unknown. The memory T cells were sequenced right after ex vivo isolation, without culture. The method was immunoSEQ multiplex PCR; TCRdb's version includes in-frame clones alone and lacks a portion of them. Of tens of thousands of clones detected, roughly 80% appear once; the ten largest clones hold around 0.59%. Germline-derived CDR1 and CDR2 are MRHNA and SNTAGT. The V gene end was trimmed by 3 bases and the J gene end by 8 bases; junction bases not matched to a gene: 3. This CDR3 is 13 amino acids long. This chain uses TRBV6-4 with TRBJ2-3; the match to TRBD2 covers 9 bases. The sequenced sample was CD4+ T cells from peripheral blood, obtained after recovery from COVID-19. The TCR originated in a human donor who had COVID-19. In DNA, the CDR3 is TGTGCCAGCAGTGAGGTGCGGGAGGGTACGCAGTATTTT. Residues: CASSEVREGTQYF.